This TCR beta chain was sequenced in a study of CXCR3-negative and CXCR3-positive naive CD8 T cells. Study background: Per library, roughly 1.4 +/- 0.3 million reads; 120 million to 150 million TRB reads overall.

In the case of this clonotype: No antigen is known for it.

Study results and limitations: Similar TRBV-TRBJ usage characterized naive CXCR3-negative and CXCR3-positive cells; memory cells differed. Both naive subsets had comparably high diversity; memory CD8+ cells much lower.

The authors prepared UMI-labeled TRB cDNA libraries by 5' RACE. TCRdb re-called the 5' RACE reads; every CDR3 protein appears as one record, without DNA. Its clone listing holds 50,000 to 65,000 distinct CDR3 sequences. The CDR3 has 12 amino acids. Germline V CDR1 and CDR2: MNHEY, SVGAGI. The chain is built from TRBV6-5 and TRBJ1-1; with no DNA, the TCRdb D assignment of TRBD1 cannot be verified. The clonotype was recovered from a human donor in good health. Some clones in this sample may be carry-over from other donors' samples. The sequencing input was memory CD8+ T cells from blood. The chain's CDR3 is CASSYSTGEAFF.